This record concerns one T cell receptor beta chain sequence. This sample is drawn from a study of shared clonotypes between healthy human individuals. TCRdb's copy holds only in-frame clones and misses some; the assay was immunoSEQ multiplex PCR. Of 550,000 to 600,000 clones listed, around 80% are singletons. The CDR3 totals 14 residues. V was trimmed by 1 base and J by 8 bases, leaving 12 bases between them. CDR1 SGHAT and CDR2 FQNNGV come from the germline V gene. The sequence was obtained from a woman aged 40 to 49 in good health. Some clones in this sample may be carry-over from other donors' samples. Sequencing input: PBMCs. The chain has TRBV11-2 and TRBJ2-1; unclear D gene. The CDR3 sequence is CASSLARRFDEQFF. CDR3 in DNA: TGTGCCAGCAGCTTAGCGAGGCGGTTCGATGAGCAGTTCTTC.